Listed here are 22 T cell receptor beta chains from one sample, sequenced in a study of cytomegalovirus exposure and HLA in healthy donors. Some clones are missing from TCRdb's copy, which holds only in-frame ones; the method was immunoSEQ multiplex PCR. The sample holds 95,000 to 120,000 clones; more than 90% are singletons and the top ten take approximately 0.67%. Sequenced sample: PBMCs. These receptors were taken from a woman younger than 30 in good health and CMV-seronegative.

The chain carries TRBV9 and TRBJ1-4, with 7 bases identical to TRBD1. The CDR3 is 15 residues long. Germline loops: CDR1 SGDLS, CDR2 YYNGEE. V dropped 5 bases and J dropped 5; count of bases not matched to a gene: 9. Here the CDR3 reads CASSDSGTANEKLFF. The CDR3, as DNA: TGTGCCAGCAGTGATTCCGGGACAGCGAATGAAAAACTGTTTTTT.

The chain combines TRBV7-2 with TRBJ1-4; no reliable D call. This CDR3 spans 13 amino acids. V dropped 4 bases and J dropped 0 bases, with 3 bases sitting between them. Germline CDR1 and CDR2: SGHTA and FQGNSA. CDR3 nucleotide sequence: TGTGCCAGCAGCTCTACAACTAATGAAAAACTGTTTTTT. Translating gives CASSSTTNEKLFF.

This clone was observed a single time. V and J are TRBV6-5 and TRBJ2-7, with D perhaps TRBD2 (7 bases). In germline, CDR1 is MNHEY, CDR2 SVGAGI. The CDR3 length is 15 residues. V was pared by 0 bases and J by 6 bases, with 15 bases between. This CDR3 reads CASSYSSRGAGEQYF. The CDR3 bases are TGTGCCAGCAGTTACTCGAGTCGGGGGGCGGGCGAGCAGTACTTC.

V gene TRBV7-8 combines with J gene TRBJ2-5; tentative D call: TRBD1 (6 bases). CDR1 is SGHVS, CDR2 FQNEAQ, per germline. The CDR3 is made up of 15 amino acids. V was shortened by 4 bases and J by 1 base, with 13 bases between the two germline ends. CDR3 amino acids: CASSSRRTAQETQYF. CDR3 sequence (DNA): TGTGCCAGCAGCTCGCGCAGGACAGCCCAAGAGACCCAGTACTTC.

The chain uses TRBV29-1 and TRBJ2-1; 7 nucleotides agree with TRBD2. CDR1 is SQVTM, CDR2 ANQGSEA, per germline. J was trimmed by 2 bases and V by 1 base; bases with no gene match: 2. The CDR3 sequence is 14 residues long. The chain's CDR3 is CSVEGEGAYNEQFF. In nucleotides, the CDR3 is TGCAGCGTTGAAGGGGAGGGAGCCTACAATGAGCAGTTCTTC.

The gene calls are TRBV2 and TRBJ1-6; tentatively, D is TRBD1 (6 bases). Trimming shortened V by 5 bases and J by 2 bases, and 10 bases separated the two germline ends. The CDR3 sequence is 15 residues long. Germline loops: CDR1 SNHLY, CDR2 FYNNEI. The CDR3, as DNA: TGTGCCAGCAGTAGAGACAGGCCCTATAATTCACCCCTCCACTTT. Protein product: CASSRDRPYNSPLHF. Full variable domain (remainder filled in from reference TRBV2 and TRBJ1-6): EPEVTQTPSHQVTQMGQEVILRCVPISNHLYFYWYRQILGQKVEFLVSFYNNEISEKSEIFDDQFSVERPDGSNFTLKIRSTKLEDSAMYFCASSRDRPYNSPLHFGNGTRLTVT.

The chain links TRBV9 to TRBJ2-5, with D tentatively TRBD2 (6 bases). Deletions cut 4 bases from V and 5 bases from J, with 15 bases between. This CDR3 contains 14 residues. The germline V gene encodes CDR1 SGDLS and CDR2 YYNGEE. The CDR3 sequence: CASSPGLADETQYF. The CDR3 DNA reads TGTGCCAGCAGCCCCGGGTTAGCGGATGAGACCCAGTACTTC.

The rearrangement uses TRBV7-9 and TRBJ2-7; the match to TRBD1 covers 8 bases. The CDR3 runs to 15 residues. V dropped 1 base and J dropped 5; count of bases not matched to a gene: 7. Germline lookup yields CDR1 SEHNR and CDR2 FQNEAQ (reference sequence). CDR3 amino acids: CASSLGGQGADEQYF. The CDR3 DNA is TGTGCCAGCAGCTTAGGGGGGCAGGGGGCAGACGAGCAGTACTTC.

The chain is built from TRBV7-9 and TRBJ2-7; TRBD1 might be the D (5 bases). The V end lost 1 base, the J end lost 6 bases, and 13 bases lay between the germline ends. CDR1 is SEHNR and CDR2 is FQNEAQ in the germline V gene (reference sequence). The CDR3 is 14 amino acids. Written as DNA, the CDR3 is TGTGCCAGCAGCTTAGGCAGGGTGAGTGGCGAGCAGTACTTC. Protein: CASSLGRVSGEQYF.

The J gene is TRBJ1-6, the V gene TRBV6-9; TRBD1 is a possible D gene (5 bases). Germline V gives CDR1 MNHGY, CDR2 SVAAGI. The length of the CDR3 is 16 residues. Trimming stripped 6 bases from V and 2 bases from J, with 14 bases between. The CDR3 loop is CASSPRGNPYNSPLHF. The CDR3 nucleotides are TGTGCCAGCAGCCCCCGGGGGAACCCCTATAATTCACCCCTCCACTTT.

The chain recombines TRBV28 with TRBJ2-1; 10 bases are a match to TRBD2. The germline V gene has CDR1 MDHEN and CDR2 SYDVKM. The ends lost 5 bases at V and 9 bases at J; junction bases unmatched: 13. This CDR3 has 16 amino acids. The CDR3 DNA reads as TGTGCCAGCAGTGTTAGGAGGCTAGCGGGGGCCGGTGAGCAGTTCTTC. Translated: CASSVRRLAGAGEQFF. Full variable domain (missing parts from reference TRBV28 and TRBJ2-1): DVKVTQSSRYLVKRTGEKVFLECVQDMDHENMFWYRQDPGLGLRLIYFSYDVKMKEKGDIPEGYSVSREKKERFSLILESASTNQTSMYLCASSVRRLAGAGEQFFGPGTRLTVL.

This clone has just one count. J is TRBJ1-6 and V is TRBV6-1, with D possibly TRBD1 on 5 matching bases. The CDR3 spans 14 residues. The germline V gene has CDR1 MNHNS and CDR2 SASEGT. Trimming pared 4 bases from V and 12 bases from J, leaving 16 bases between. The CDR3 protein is CASSGRLRGEPLHF. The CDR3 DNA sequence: TGTGCCAGCAGTGGAAGGCTTAGGGGTGAACCCCTCCACTTT.

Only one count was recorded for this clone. The CDR3 is CASSLVAGANNEQFF. Here the CDR3 DNA reads TGTGCCAGCAGCTTAGTCGCGGGGGCCAACAATGAGCAGTTCTTC. This sequence joins TRBV11-2 and TRBJ2-1, with TRBD2 as a possible D gene (7 bases). The V gene's germline CDR1 is SGHAT and CDR2 FQNNGV. CDR3 length equals 15 residues. Trimming took 1 base from V and 5 from J, leaving 12 bases between them.

The CDR3: CAWTTSGGGGQFF. For the CDR3, the DNA is TGTGCCTGGACGACTAGCGGGGGGGGAGGGCAGTTCTTC. The V gene is TRBV30, the J gene TRBJ2-1, with 14 nucleotides matching TRBD2. CDR1 and CDR2 from the germline V gene are GTSNPN and SVGIG (reference sequence). Losses at the gene ends were 4 bases for V and 12 bases for J; bases not matched to a gene: 5. The CDR3 sequence is 13 residues long.

The CDR3 DNA reads as TGTGCCAGCAGCTTGGTTGACAACAAATATGGCTACACCTTC. Encoded protein: CASSLVDNKYGYTF. The chain couples TRBV5-5 to TRBJ1-2, with D hard to call. The ends were cut back, 0 bases at V and 5 bases at J, with 11 bases in the middle. This CDR3 has 14 amino acids. Germline-derived CDR1 and CDR2 are SGHKS and YYEKEE (reference sequence).

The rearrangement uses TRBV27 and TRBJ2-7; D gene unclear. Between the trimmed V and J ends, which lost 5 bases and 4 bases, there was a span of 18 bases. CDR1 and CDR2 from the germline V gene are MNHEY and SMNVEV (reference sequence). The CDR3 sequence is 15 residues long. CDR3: CASSLATPPIYEQYF. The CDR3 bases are TGTGCCAGCAGTCTCGCGACTCCACCGATTTACGAGCAGTACTTC.

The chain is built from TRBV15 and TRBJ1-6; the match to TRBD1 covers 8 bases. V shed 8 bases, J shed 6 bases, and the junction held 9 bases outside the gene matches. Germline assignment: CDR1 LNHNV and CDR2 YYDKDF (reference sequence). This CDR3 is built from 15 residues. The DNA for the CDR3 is TGTGCCACCTCTCCCTGGCAGGGGGCTAATTCACCCCTCCACTTT. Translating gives CATSPWQGANSPLHF.

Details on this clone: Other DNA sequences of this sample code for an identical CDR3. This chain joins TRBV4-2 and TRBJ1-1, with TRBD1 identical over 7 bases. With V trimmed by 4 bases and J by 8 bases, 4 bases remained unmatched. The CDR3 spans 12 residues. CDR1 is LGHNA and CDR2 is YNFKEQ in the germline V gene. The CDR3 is CASSPGTAEAFF. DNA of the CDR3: TGTGCCAGCAGCCCCGGGACAGCGGAAGCTTTCTTT.

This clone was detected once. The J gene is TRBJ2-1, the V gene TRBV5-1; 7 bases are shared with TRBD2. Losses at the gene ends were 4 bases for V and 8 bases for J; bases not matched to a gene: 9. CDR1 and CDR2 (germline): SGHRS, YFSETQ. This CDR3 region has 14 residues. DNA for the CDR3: TGCGCCAGCAGCCCTTGGGGAGGGGACGATGAGCAGTTCTTC. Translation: CASSPWGGDDEQFF.

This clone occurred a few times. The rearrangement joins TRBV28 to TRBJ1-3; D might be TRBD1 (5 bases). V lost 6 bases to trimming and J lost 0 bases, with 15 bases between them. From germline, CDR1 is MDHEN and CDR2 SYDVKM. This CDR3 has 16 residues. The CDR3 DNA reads TGTGCCAGCAGGCCCCTCACAGGAGTCTCTGGAAACACCATATATTTT. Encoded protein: CASRPLTGVSGNTIYF.

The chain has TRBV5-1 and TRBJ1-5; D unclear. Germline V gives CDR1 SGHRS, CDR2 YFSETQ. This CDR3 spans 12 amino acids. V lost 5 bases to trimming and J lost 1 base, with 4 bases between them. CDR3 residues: CASRESNQPQHF. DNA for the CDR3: TGCGCCAGCAGAGAGAGCAATCAGCCCCAGCATTTT.

The CDR3 spells CASSMGQSAFISGNTIYF. For the CDR3, the DNA is TGCGCCAGCAGCATGGGACAGTCGGCTTTTATCTCTGGAAACACCATATATTTT. The chain carries TRBV5-1 and TRBJ1-3; 7 nucleotides match TRBD1. V lost 4 bases to trimming and J lost 0 bases; unmatched junction nucleotides: 13. The germline V gene encodes CDR1 SGHRS and CDR2 YFSETQ. The CDR3 loop spans 18 amino acids.